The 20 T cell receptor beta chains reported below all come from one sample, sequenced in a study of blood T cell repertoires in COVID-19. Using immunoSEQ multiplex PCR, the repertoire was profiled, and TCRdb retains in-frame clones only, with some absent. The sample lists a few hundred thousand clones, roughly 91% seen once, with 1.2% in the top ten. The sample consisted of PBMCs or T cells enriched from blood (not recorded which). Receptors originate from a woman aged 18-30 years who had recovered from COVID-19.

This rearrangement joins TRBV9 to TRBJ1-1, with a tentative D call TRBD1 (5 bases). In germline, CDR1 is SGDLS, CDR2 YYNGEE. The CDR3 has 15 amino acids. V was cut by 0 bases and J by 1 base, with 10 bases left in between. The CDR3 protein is CASSVVGEPNTEAFF. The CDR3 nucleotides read TGTGCCAGCAGCGTAGTAGGGGAACCGAACACTGAAGCTTTCTTT.

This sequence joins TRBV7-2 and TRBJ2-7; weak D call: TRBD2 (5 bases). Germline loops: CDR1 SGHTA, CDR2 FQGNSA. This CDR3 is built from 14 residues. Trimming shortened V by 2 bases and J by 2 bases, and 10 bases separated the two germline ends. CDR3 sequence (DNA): TGTGCCAGCAGCTTAACTAGTCGAACCTACGAGCAGTACTTC. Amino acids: CASSLTSRTYEQYF.

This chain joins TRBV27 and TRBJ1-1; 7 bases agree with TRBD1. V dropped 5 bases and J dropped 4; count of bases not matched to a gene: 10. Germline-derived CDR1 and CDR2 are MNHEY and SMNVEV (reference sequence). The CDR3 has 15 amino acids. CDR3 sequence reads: CASSARDRPTTEAFF. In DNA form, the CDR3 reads TGTGCCAGCAGTGCCCGGGACAGACCAACCACTGAAGCTTTCTTT.

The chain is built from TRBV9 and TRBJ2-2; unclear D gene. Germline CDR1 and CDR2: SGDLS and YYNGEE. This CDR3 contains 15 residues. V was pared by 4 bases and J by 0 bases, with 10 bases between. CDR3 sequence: CASSPPMPNTGELFF. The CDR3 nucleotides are TGTGCCAGCAGCCCCCCTATGCCGAACACCGGGGAGCTGTTTTTT.

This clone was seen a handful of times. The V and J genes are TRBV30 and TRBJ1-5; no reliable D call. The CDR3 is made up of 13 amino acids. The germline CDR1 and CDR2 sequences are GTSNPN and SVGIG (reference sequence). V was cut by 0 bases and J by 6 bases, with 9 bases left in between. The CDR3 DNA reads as TGTGCCTGGAGTGTAGCCACTGGTCAGCCCCAGCATTTT. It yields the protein CAWSVATGQPQHF.

The CDR3 reads CASSFPGDNEKLFF. CDR3 DNA sequence: TGTGCCAGTAGTTTCCCAGGGGATAATGAAAAACTGTTTTTT. V usage is TRBV19 and J usage is TRBJ1-4; TRBD1 is a possible D gene (6 bases). The ends were cut back, 5 bases at V and 4 bases at J, with 11 bases in the middle. Germline-derived CDR1 and CDR2 are LNHDA and SQIVND (reference sequence). The CDR3 is 14 amino acids.

CDR3 sequence (DNA): TGTGCCAGCAGCTTATTTCGGGATTACCAAGAGACCCAGTACTTC. Its protein product is CASSLFRDYQETQYF. This sequence joins TRBV7-9 and TRBJ2-5; D might be TRBD2 (5 bases). The CDR3 is 15 residues long. V was cut by 2 bases and J by 0 bases, with 10 bases left in between. Germline V gene sequence: CDR1 SEHNR, CDR2 FQNEAQ (reference sequence).

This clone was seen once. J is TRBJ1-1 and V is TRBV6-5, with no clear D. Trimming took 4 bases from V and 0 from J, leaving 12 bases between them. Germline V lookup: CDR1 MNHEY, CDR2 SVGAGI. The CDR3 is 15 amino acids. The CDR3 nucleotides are TGTGCCAGCAGTTTCCGTATGAGGTTGAACACTGAAGCTTTCTTT. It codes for CASSFRMRLNTEAFF.

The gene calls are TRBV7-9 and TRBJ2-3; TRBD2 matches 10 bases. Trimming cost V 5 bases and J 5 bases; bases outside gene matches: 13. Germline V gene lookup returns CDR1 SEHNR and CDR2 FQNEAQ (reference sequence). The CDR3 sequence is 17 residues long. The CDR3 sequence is CASSDRYSGGTEDTQYF. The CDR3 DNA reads TGTGCCAGCAGCGACCGATATAGCGGGGGGACCGAAGATACGCAGTATTTT.

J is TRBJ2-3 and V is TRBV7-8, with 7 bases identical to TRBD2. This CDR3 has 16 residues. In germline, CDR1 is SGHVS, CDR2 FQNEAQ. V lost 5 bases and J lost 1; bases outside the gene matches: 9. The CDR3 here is CASSAVPSGGTDTQYF. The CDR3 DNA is TGTGCCAGCAGCGCCGTTCCCAGCGGGGGCACAGATACGCAGTATTTT.

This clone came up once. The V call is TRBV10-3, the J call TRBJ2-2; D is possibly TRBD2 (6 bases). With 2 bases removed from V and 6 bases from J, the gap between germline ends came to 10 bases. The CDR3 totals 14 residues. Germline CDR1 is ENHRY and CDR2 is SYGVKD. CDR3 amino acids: CAISEDPGAGELFF. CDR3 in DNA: TGTGCCATCAGTGAGGACCCGGGGGCCGGGGAGCTGTTTTTT.

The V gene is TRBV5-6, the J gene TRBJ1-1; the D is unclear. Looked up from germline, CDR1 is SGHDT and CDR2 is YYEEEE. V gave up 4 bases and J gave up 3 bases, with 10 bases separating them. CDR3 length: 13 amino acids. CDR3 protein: CASSATIHTEAFF. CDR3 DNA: TGTGCCAGCAGCGCGACAATTCACACTGAAGCTTTCTTT.

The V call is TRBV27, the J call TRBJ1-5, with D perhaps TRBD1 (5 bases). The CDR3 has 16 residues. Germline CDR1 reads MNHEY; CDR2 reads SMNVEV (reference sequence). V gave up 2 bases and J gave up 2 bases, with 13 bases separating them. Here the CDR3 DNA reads TGTGCCAGCAGTTTAAGGGGCGCAACGGGCAATCAGCCCCAGCATTTT. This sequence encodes CASSLRGATGNQPQHF.

The CDR3: CASSTRAGFSYNEQFF. DNA for the CDR3: TGTGCCAGCAGCACCCGAGCGGGGTTCTCCTACAATGAGCAGTTCTTC. The J gene is TRBJ2-1, the V gene TRBV5-4; 7 bases match TRBD2. Germline CDR1 SGHNT, CDR2 YYREEE (reference sequence). This CDR3 spans 16 amino acids. The J segment lost 0 bases and the V segment lost 4 bases, leaving 7 bases of the junction unmatched.

CDR3 region: CASSIGQLYTGELFF. The CDR3 DNA reads as TGTGCCAGTAGTATAGGTCAGTTATACACCGGGGAGCTGTTTTTT. The chain employs TRBV19 and TRBJ2-2; D remains unclear. CDR3 size: 15 residues. The V and J ends lost 1 base and 3 bases respectively, with 9 bases between them. The germline gives CDR1 LNHDA, CDR2 SQIVND (reference sequence).

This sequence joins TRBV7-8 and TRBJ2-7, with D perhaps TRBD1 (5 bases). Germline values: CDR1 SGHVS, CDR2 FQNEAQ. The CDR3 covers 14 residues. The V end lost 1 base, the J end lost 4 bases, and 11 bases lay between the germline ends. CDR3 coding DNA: TGTGCCAGCAGCTTAGATTCCAGGGCTTACGAGCAGTACTTC. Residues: CASSLDSRAYEQYF.

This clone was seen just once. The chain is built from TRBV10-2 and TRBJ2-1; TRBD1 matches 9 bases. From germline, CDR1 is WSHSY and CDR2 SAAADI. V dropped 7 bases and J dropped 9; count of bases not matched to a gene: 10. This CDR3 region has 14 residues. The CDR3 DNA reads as TGCGCCAGCACTCCGGGACAGGGAGTCCGTGAGCAGTTCTTC. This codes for CASTPGQGVREQFF.

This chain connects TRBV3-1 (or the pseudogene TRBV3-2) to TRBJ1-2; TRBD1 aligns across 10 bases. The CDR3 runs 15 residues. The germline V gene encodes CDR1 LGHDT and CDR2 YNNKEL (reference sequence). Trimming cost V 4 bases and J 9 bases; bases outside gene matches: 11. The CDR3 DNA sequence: TGTGCCAGCAGCCGCGACAGGGGGCTGTCTCACCGCTACACCTTC. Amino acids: CASSRDRGLSHRYTF.

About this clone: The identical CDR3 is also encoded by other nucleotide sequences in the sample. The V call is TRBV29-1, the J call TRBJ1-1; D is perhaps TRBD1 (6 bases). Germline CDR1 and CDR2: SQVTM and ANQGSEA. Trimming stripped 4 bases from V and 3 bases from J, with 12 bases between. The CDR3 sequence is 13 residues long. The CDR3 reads CSVVVGAHTEAFF. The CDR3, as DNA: TGCAGCGTTGTTGTGGGGGCGCACACTGAAGCTTTCTTT.

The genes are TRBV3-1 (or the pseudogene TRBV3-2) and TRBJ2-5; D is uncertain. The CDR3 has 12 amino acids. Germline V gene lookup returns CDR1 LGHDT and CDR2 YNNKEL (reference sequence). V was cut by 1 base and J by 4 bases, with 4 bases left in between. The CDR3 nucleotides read TGTGCCAGCAGCCAAGCAGGAGAGACCCAGTACTTC. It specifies CASSQAGETQYF.